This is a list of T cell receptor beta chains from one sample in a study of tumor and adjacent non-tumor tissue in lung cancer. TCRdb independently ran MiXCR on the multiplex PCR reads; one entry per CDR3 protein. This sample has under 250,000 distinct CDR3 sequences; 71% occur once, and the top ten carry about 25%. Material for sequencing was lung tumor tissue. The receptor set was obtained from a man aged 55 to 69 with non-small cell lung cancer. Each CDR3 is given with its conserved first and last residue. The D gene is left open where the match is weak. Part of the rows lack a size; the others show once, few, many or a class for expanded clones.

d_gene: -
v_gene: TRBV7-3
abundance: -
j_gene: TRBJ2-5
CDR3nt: TGTGCCAGCAGCCCGTTGGGGGAACGTGAGACCCAGTACTTC
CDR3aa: CASSPLGERETQYF

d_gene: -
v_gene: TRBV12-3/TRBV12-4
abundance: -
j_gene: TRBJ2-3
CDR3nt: TGTGCCAGCAGGGGGGGGGCCGGCACAAATACGCAGTATTTT
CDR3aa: CASRGGAGTNTQYF

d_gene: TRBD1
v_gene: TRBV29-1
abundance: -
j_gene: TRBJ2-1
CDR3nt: TGCAGCGGGGACAGGGTAATCCGCAATGAGCAGTTCTTC
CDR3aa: CSGDRVIRNEQFF

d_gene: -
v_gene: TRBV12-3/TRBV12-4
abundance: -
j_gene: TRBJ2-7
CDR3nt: TGTGCCAGCAGTCTTTTGCGGGTCAGCCCAACCTACGAGCAGTACTTC
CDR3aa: CASSLLRVSPTYEQYF

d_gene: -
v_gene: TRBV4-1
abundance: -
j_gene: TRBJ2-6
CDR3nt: TGCGCCAGCAGCCAAGCCACTAACGGGTCTGCACCCTACTCTGGGACCAACGTCCTGACTTTC
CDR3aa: CASSQATNGSAPYSGTNVLTF

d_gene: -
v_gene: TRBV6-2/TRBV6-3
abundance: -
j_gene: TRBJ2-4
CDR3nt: TGTGCCAGCAGTTCTCAGGGGAACGTAGCCAAAAACATTCAGTACTTC
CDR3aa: CASSSQGNVAKNIQYF

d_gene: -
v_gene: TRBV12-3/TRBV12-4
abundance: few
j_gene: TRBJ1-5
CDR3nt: TGTGCCAGCAGTTCTCCGAGACGCCGGCAGCCCCAGCATTTT
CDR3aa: CASSSPRRRQPQHF

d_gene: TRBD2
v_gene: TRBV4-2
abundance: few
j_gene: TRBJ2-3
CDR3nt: TGTGCCAGCAGCCCGGGACTAATCGGCACAGATACGCAGTATTTT
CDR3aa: CASSPGLIGTDTQYF

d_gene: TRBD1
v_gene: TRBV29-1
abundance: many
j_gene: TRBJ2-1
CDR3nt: TGCAGCTTTGGACGAGACAGGGGGCAGAGTGAGCAGTTCTTC
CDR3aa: CSFGRDRGQSEQFF

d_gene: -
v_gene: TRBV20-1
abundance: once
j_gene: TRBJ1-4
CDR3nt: TGCAGTGCTAGCCGGGACGGAGATAATGAAAGACTGTTTTTT
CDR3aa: CSASRDGDNERLFF

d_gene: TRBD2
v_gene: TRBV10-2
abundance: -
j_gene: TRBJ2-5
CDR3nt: TGCGCCAGCAGAACGGGAGGGCTGGAGACCCAGTACTTC
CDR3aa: CASRTGGLETQYF

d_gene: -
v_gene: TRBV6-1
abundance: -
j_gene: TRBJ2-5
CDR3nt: TGTGCCAGCATTCCTCGGACACAAGAGACCCAGTACTTC
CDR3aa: CASIPRTQETQYF

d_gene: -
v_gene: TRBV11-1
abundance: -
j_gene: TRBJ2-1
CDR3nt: TGTACCAGCAGCAAGGTCCCCAATGAGCAGTTCTTC
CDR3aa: CTSSKVPNEQFF

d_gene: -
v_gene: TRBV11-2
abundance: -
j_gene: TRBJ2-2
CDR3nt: TGTGCCAGCAGCTTTGGGGGACGAGGCACCGGGGAGCTGTTTTTT
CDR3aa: CASSFGGRGTGELFF

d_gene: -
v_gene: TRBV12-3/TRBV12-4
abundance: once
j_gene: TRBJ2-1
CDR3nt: TGTGCCAGCAGTCCCCGGGGCCCAAGCTCCTACAATGAGCAGATCTTC
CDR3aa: CASSPRGPSSYNEQIF

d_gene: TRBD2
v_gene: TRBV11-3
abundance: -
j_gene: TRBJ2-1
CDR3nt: TGTGCCAACAGCGTCAGGACTAGCGGAGACAATGAGCAGTTCTTC
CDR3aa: CANSVRTSGDNEQFF

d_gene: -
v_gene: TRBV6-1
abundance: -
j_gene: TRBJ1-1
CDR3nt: TGTGCCAGCATCCCAGGCAGGAGCACTGAAGCTTTCTTT
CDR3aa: CASIPGRSTEAFF

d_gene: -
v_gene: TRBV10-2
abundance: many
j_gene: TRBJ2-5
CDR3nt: TGCGCCAGCAGTGAAGACTACCGAGAGACCCAGTACTTC
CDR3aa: CASSEDYRETQYF

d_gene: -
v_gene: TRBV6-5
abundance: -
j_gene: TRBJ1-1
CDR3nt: TGTGCCAGCAGTTGGAGACAGCAGCTGAACACTGAAGCTTTCTTT
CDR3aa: CASSWRQQLNTEAFF

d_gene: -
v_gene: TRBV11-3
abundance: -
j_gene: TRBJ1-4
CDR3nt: TGTGCCAGCATGGGGAAGGATCGGGAAAAATTGTTTTTT
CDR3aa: CASMGKDREKLFF

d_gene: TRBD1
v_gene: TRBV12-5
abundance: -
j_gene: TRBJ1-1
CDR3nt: TGTGCCAGCAGCCCAAGGAGACAGGGGGTTCCGAACACTGAAGCTTTCTTT
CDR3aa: CASSPRRQGVPNTEAFF

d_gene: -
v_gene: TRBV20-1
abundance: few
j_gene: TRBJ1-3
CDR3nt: TGCAGTGCTAGTCGTGGGTCCAGTGGTCGCTCTGGAAACACCATATATTTT
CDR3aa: CSASRGSSGRSGNTIYF

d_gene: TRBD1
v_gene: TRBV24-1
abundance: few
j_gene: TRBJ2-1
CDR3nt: TGTGCCACCCAGGGACAGTCCAATGAGCAGTTCTTC
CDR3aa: CATQGQSNEQFF

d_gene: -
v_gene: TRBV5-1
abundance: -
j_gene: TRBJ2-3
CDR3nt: TGCGCTAGCATGAACGTTCTTCCAGGGGCTAGCACAGATACGCAGTATTTT
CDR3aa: CASMNVLPGASTDTQYF

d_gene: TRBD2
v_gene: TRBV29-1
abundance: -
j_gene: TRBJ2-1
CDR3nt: TGCAGCGTTGACCGGCCGGGGGAGGGGCGTAATGAGCAGTTCTTC
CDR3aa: CSVDRPGEGRNEQFF

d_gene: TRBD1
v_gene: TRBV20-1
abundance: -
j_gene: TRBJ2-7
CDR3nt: TGCAGTGCTAGCCCGGGACAGGGGGTATACGAGCAGTACTTC
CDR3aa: CSASPGQGVYEQYF

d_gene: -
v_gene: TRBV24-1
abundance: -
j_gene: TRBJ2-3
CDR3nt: TGTGCCACCAGTGAAAGCACAGATACGCAGTATTTT
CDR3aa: CATSESTDTQYF

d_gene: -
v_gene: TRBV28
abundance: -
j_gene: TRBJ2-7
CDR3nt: TGTGCCAGCAGTTTTAGTGGGTTAGGGGTCTACGAGCAGTACTTC
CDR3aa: CASSFSGLGVYEQYF

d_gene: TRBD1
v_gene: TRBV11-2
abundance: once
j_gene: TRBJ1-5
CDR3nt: TGTGCCAGCAGCAATAGACAGGGTCAGCCCCAACATTTT
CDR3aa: CASSNRQGQPQHF

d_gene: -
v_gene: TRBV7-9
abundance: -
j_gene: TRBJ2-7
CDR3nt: TGTGCCAGCAGCTTAGAGCGGGACACCGACGAGCAGTACTTC
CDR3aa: CASSLERDTDEQYF

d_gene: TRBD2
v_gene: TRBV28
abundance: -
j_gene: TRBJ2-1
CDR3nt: TGTGTCAGCAGTTTTCACTCGCGGGGGGGCCTTGAGCAGTTCTTC
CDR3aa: CVSSFHSRGGLEQFF

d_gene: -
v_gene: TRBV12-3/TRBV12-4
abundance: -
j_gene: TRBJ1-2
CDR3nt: TGTGCCAGCAATTTAGCATTGGCAGGGGACGACTATGGCTACACGTTC
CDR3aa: CASNLALAGDDYGYTF

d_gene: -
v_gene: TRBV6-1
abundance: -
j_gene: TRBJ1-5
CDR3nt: TGTGCCAGCAATCGACAGGTAAATAGCAATCAGCCCCAGCATTTT
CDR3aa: CASNRQVNSNQPQHF

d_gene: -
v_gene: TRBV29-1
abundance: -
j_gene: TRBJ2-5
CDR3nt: TGCAGCGTTGAAGATTGGGGGGACTCAGAGACCCAGGACTTC
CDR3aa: CSVEDWGDSETQDF

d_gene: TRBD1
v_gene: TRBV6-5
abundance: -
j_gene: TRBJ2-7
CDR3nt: TGTGCCAGCAGTTACTCGGGACAGGGGTACTACGATCAGTACTTC
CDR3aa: CASSYSGQGYYDQYF

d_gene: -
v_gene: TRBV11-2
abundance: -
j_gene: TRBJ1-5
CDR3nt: TGTGCCAGCAGCTTAGAGAACGGGGGGGCCCAGCATTTT
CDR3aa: CASSLENGGAQHF

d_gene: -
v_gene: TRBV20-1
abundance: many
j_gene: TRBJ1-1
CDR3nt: TGCAGTGCTAGAGATCCCAGGGGAGGGGACACTGAAGCTTTCTTT
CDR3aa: CSARDPRGGDTEAFF

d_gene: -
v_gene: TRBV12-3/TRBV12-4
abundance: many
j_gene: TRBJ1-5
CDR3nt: TGTGCCAGCAGTTTGCGCAGGGTTAATCAGCCCCAGCATTTT
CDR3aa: CASSLRRVNQPQHF

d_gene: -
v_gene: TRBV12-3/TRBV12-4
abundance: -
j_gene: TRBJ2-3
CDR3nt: TGTGCCAGCAGTTTAAACAGAGCCAGAGTTACGCAGTATTTT
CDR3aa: CASSLNRARVTQYF